This TCR beta chain stems from a study of response to subunit inactivated influenza vaccine (dated by TCRdb to between 2018 and 2020). Regarding the study in general: The study used deep quantitative T cell receptor repertoire profiling to track responses to a trivalent subunit inactivated influenza vaccine.

What the time point label conveys for this sample: 45 days after influenza vaccine administration. Library preparation employed RT-PCR. The sequencing machine was an Illumina HiSeq 2500. The public reads were quality trimmed at Q25 with fastp and then assembled into clones with MiXCR by TCRdb, keeping productive beta chains. Identical CDR3 proteins give one entry, which carries the most common genes and DNA. Here the sample has fewer than 650,000 distinct CDR3 sequences; 10% to 15% occur a single time. The top ten constitute around 13% of the sample. Trimming removed 4 bases from V and 8 bases from J, leaving 14 bases between the germline ends. CDR1 and CDR2 are read off the germline V gene as MDHEN and SYDVKM. The CDR3 covers 13 residues, taking in both the cysteine and the phenylalanine. The CDR3 DNA has 39 bases and is translated from base 1. This clonotype was detected a few times. It lacks a known antigen. Qualities for individual bases were not recorded, and no much larger clone is one base off.

Overall results and qualifications from the work: It was suggested by the authors that each seasonal influenza vaccination may recruit only a limited number of new T cells.

The receptor was isolated from a man in his fifties who received an inactivated influenza vaccine. Donor details come from another sample of the same person, matched by shared clones. The sample here was PBMCs from blood, taken about 40 days after vaccination. The rearrangement joined TRBV28 to TRBJ1-2; D gene: possibly TRBD1, on 5 matching bases. The CDR3 has the sequence CASSSSGAGGYTF. The nucleotide sequence reads TGTGCCAGCAGTTCCTCTGGGGCTGGGGGCTACACCTTC.